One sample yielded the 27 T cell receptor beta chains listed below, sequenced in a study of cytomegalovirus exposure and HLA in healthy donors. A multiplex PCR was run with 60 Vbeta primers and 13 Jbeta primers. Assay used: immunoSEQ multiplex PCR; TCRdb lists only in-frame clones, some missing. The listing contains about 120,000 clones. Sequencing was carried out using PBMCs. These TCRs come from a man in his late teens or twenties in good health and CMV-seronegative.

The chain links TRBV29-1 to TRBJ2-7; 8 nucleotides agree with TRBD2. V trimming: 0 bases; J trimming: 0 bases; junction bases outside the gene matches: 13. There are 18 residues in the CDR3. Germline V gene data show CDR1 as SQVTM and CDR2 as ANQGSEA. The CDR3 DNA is TGCAGCGTTGAAGAGGGAGGGTCAGCGGGGGAAAGCTCCTACGAGCAGTACTTC. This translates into CSVEEGGSAGESSYEQYF.

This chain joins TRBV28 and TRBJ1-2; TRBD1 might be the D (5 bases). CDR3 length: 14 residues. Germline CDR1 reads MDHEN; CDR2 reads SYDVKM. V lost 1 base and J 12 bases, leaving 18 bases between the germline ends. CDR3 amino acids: CASSLSAGPYIDTF. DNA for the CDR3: TGTGCCAGCAGTTTATCCGCAGGGCCCTATATAGACACCTTC.

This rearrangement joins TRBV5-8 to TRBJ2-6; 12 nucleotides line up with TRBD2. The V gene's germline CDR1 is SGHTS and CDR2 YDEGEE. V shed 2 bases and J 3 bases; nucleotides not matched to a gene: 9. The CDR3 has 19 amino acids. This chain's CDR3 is CASSLRLAGVSFGANVLTF. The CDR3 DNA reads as TGTGCCAGCAGCTTAAGACTAGCGGGAGTTTCATTTGGGGCCAACGTCCTGACTTTC.

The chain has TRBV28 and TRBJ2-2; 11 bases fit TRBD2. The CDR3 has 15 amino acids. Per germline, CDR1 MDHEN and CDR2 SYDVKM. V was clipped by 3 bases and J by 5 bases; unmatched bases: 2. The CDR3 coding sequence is TGTGCCAGCAGTTTCCGGACTAGCGGGACCGGGGAGCTGTTTTTT. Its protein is CASSFRTSGTGELFF.

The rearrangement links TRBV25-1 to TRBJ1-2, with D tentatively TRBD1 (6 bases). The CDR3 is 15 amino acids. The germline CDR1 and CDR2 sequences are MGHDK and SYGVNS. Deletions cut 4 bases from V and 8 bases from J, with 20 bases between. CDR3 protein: CASSGPVHRENGYTF. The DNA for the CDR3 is TGTGCCAGCAGTGGCCCGGTGCACAGGGAGAACGGCTACACCTTC.

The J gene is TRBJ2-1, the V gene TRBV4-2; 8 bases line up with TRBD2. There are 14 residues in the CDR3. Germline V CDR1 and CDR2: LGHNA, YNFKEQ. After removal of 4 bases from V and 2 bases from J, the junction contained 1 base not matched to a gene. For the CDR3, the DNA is TGTGCCAGCAGCCCGGGGGGGACCTACAATGAGCAGTTCTTC. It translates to CASSPGGTYNEQFF.

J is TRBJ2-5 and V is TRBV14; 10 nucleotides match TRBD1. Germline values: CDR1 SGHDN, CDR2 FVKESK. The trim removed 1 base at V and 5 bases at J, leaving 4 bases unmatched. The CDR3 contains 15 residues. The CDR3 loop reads CASSQVGTGVETQYF. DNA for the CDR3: TGTGCCAGCAGCCAAGTAGGGACAGGGGTGGAGACCCAGTACTTC.

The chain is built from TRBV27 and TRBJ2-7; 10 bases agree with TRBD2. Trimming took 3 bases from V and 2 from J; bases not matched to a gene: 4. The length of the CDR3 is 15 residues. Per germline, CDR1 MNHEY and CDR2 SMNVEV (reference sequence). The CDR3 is CASSLGAGGTYEQYF. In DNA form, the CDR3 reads TGTGCCAGCAGTTTGGGAGCGGGAGGGACCTACGAGCAGTACTTC.

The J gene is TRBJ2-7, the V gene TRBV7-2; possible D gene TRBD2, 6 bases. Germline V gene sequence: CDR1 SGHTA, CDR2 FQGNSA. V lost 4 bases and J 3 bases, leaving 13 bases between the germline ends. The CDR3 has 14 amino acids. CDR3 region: CASSSPRDFYEQYF. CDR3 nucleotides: TGTGCCAGCAGCTCCCCTAGGGACTTCTACGAGCAGTACTTC.

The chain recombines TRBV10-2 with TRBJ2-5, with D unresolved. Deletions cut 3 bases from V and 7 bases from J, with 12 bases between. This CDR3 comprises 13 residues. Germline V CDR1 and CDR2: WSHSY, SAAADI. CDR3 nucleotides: TGCGCCAGCAGTGACGACCCCTCGGGGACCCAGTACTTC. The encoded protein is CASSDDPSGTQYF.

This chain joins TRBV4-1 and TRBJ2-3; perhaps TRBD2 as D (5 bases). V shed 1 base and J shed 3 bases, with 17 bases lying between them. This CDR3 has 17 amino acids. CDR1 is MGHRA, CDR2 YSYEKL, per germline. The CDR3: CASSQVFRSRRTDTQYF. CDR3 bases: TGCGCCAGCAGCCAAGTATTTCGCTCCCGGAGGACAGATACGCAGTATTTT.

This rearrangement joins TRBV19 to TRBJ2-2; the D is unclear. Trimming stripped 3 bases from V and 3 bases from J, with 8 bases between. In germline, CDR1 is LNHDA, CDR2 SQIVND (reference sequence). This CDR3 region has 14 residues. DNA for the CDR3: TGTGCCAGTAGTATTGAAGGAGACACCGGGGAGCTGTTTTTT. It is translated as CASSIEGDTGELFF.

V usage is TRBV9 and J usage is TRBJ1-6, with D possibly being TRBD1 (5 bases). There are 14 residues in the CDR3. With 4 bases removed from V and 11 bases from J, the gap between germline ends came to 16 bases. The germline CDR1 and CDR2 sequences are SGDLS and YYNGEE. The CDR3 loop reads CASSPRDRNAPLHF. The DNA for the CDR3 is TGTGCCAGCAGCCCGAGAGACAGAAACGCACCCCTCCACTTT.

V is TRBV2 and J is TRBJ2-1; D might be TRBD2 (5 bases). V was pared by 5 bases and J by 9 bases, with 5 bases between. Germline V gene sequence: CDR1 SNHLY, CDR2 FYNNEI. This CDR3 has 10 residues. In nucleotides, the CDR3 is TGTGCCAGCAGTCGGGGTGAGCAGTTCTTC. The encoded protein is CASSRGEQFF. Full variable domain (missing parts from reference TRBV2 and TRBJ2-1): EPEVTQTPSHQVTQMGQEVILRCVPISNHLYFYWYRQILGQKVEFLVSFYNNEISEKSEIFDDQFSVERPDGSNFTLKIRSTKLEDSAMYFCASSRGEQFFGPGTRLTVL.

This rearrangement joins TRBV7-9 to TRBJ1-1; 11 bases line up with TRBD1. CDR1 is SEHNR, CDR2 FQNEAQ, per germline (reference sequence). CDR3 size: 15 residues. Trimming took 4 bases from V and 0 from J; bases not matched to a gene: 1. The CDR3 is CASSSGQGVNTEAFF. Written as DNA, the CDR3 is TGTGCCAGCAGCTCGGGACAGGGGGTGAACACTGAAGCTTTCTTT.

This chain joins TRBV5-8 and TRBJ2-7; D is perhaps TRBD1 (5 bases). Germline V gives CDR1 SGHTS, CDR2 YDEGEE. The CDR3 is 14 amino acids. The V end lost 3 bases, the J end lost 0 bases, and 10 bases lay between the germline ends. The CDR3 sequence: CASSSRVPSYEQYF. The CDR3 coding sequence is TGTGCCAGCAGCTCCAGGGTCCCCTCCTACGAGCAGTACTTC.

Written as DNA, the CDR3 is TGTGCCAGCAGCCCGACAGGGTTGACTGAAGCTTTCTTT. The encoded protein is CASSPTGLTEAFF. This chain connects TRBV7-9 to TRBJ1-1; 7 bases are shared with TRBD1. The CDR3 totals 13 residues. With V trimmed by 5 bases and J by 5 bases, 5 bases remained unmatched. Per germline, CDR1 SEHNR and CDR2 FQNEAQ (reference sequence).

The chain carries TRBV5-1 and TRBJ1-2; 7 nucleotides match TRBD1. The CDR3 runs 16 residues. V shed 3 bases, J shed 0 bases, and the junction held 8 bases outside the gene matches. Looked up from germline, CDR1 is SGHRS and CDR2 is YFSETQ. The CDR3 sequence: CASSSGQPESNYGYTF. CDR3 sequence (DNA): TGCGCCAGCAGCTCGGGACAGCCTGAATCTAACTATGGCTACACCTTC.

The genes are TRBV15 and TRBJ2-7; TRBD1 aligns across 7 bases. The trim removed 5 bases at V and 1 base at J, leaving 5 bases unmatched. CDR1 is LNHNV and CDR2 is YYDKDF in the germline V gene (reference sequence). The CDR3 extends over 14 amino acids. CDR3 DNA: TGTGCCACCAGCGTCACAGGGGTATCCTACGAGCAGTACTTC. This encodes CATSVTGVSYEQYF.

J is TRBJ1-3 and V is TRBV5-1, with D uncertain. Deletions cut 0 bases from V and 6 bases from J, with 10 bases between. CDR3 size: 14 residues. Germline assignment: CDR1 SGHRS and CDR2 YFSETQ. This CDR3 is CASSLGGTKNTIYF. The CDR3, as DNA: TGCGCCAGCAGCTTGGGAGGCACTAAAAACACCATATATTTT. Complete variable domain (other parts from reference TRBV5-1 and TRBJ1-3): KAGVTQTPRYLIKTRGQQVTLSCSPISGHRSVSWYQQTPGQGLQFLFEYFSETQRNKGNFPGRFSGRQFSNSRSEMNVSTLELGDSALYLCASSLGGTKNTIYFGEGSWLTVV.

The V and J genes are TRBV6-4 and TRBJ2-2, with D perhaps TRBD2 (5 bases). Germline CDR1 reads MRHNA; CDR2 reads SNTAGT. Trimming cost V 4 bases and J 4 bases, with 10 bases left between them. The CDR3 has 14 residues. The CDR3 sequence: CASSAVATTGELFF. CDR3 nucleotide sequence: TGTGCCAGCAGTGCTGTAGCGACCACCGGGGAGCTGTTTTTT.

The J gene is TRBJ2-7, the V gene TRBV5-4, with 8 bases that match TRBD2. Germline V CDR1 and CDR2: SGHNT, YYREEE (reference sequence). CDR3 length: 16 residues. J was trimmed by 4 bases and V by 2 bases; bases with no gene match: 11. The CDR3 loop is CASSFKRTSGAYEQYF. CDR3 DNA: TGTGCCAGCAGCTTTAAGCGCACTAGCGGAGCGTACGAGCAGTACTTC.

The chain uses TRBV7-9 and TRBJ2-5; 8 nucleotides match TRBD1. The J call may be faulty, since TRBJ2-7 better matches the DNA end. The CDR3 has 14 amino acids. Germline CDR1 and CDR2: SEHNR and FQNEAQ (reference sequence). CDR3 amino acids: CASSPRTGFYEQYF. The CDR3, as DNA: TGTGCCAGCAGCCCACGGACAGGGTTCTACGAGCAGTACTTC.

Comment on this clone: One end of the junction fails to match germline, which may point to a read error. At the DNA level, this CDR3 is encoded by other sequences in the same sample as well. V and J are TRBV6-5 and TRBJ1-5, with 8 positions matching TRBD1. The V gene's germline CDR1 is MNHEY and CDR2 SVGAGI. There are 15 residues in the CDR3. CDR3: CASSPDRVSNQPQHF. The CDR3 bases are TGTGCCAGCAGCCCGGACAGGGTTAGCAATCAGCCACAGCATTTT.

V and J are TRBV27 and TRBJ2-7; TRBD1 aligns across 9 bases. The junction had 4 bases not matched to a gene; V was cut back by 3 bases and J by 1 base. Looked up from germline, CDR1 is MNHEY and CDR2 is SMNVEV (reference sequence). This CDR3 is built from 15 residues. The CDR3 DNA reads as TGTGCCAGCAGTTTGCCCGGGACAGGGTCCTACGAGCAGTACTTC. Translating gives CASSLPGTGSYEQYF.

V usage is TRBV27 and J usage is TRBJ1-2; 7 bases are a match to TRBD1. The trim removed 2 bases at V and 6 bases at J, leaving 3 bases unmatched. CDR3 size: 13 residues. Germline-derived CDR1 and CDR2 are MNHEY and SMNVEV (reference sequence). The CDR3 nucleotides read TGTGCCAGCAGTTTAACCACAGGGGATGGCTACACCTTC. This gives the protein CASSLTTGDGYTF.

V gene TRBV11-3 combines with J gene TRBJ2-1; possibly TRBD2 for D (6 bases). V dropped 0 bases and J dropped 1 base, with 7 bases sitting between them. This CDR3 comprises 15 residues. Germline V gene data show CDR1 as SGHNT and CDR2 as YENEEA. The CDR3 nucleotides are TGTGCCAGCAGCTTAGATAGCGGTTCCTACAATGAGCAGTTCTTC. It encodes CASSLDSGSYNEQFF.